Included here is one TCR beta chain sequence, with context. The antigen is not known. The data are from a study of T cell responses to AZD1222 COVID-19 vaccine. Sequencing was performed with immunoSEQ multiplex PCR; in TCRdb, only in-frame clones are kept and a portion is missing. Of about 97,000 clones detected, approximately 91% appear once; the ten largest clones hold approximately 2.8%. General study points: Donors skewed white British and female; clonal diversity was possibly underestimated. Repertoire sampling was restricted to post-peak T cell response timepoints. With two AZD1222 doses given, Spike-specific TCR breadth and depth both rose.

Sequences were derived from peripheral blood, sampled on day 0 of AZD1222 vaccination. The origin of this receptor is an adult in good health.

The CDR3 reads CASSQGSLSADTQYF. In nucleotides, the CDR3 is TGCGCCAGCAGCCAAGGAAGTCTCAGCGCAGATACGCAGTATTTT. The chain is built from TRBV4-1 and TRBJ2-3; D is ambiguous. CDR1 and CDR2 (germline): MGHRA, YSYEKL. This CDR3 comprises 15 residues. The V end lost 1 base, the J end lost 4 bases, and 12 bases lay between the germline ends.